This TCR beta chain was profiled in a study of T cells in localized non-small cell lung cancer (TCRdb year 2020). About the investigation overall: The study analyzed T cell repertoires of hundreds of early-stage NSCLC patients, comparing tumors and uninvolved tumor-adjacent lungs. The cohort consisted of 200 to 250 treatment-naive NSCLC patients whose localized lung tumors had been resected. NSCLC patients had a mean age of around 61 years, and 129 were male and 85 to 110 female.

The research as a whole found: Because multi-region tumor sequencing was not performed, intratumor heterogeneity could not be ruled out. Since the design was exploratory, TCR variables were selected using unadjusted p-values with no false-discovery rate correction. Uninvolved tumor-adjacent lung showed the highest T cell clonality, higher than tumor, which suggests more focused antigenic responses in the adjacent lung. A median of around 57 of the top 100 tumor clones were detected in paired uninvolved adjacent lung, and 28 of these tumor clones were also found among the top 100 clones of the paired uninvolved adjacent lung. Higher blood T cell density associated with longer overall survival, while higher adjacent-lung clonality associated with shorter survival.

At diagnosis, peripheral blood, uninvolved tumor-adjacent lung and tumor were collected and were preserved as a mix of fresh-frozen and FFPE material. For TCR repertoire profiling, blood samples were analyzed as peripheral blood mononuclear cells. The immunoSEQ Assay was used to sequence TCR beta CDR3 regions from DNA. The authors processed their data as follows. To compute T cell density, TCR beta template counts were normalized to usable DNA, which was estimated by amplifying housekeeping genes. Richness was estimated using the preseqR package, with extrapolation to 400,000 templates for PBMC samples and to 120,000 templates for tissue samples. Clonality was calculated as one minus Pielou's evenness. To identify tissue-enriched TCRs, differential abundance testing was run on productive amino-acid clonotypes with a minimum total count of 5 and an alpha of 0.1. The Jaccard Index and the Morisita Overlap Index were used to measure how much the repertoires overlapped between compartments. TCR beta CDR3s were clustered by GLIPH together with public tetramer-defined viral CDR3s, and at least three viral sequences plus V-gene enrichment were required for viral motifs. What TCRdb holds here is the immuneACCESS table cut down to in-frame rearrangements. Part of the clones is not present; checked against another copy, under half of the missing clones reflect an unresolved V gene, and the others are unexplained. That table is the source of V, J and clone size, and D and trimming were worked out from the DNA. In all, the sample holds roughly 40,000 clones, and around nine tenths of those were seen once. Approximately 3.5% of the sample lies in the top ten.

From the germline V gene, CDR1 is MNHEY and CDR2 is SVGAGI. The CDR3, from cysteine to phenylalanine, totals 13 residues. Only the CDR3 DNA is retained, 39 bases long and in frame from the first base. Trimming removed 3 bases from V and 1 base from J, leaving 6 bases between the germline ends. With respect to this clone: It lacks a known antigen. No base quality information exists; no much larger clone differs at one position. The identical CDR3 is also encoded by other nucleotide sequences in the sample.

Sequences were derived from peripheral blood, sampled before any cancer treatment. This receptor was obtained from a man aged 18-55 years with stage I lung adenocarcinoma. The chain employs TRBV6-5 and TRBJ1-1; a confident D gene designation cannot be given. The CDR3 here reads CASSYGENTEAFF. The DNA sequence is given as TGTGCCAGCAGTTATGGGGAGAACACTGAAGCTTTCTTT.